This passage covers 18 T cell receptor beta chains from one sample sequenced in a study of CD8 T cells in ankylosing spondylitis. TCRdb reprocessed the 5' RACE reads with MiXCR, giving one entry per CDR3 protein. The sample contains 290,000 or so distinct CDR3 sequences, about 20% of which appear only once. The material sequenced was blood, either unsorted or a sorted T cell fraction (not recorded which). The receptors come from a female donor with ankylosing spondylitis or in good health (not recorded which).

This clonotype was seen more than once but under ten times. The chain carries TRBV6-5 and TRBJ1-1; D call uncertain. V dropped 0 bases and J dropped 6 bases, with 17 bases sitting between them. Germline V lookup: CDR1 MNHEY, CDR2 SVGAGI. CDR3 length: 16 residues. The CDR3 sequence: CASSYSNSVLKAEAFF. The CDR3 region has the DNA TGTGCCAGCAGTTACTCGAATTCGGTCTTGAAGGCTGAAGCTTTCTTT.

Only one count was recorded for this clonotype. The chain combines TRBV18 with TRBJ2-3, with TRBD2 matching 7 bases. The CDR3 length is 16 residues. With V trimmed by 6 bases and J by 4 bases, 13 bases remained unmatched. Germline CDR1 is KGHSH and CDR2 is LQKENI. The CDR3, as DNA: TGTGCCAGCTCTCGGAGGACTAGTCCTTCTTCAGATACGCAGTATTTT. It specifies CASSRRTSPSSDTQYF.

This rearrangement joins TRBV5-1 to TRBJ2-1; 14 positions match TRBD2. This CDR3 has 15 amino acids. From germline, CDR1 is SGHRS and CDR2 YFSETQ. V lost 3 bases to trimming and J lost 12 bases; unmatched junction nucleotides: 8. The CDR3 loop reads CASSSPGTSGSGQFF. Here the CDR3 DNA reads TGCGCCAGCAGCTCCCCCGGGACTAGCGGGAGCGGGCAGTTCTTC.

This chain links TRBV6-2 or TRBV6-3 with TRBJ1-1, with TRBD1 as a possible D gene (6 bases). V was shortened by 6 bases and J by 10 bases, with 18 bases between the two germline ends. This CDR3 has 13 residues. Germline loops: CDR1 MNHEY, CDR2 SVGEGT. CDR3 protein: CASSDPGGVAAFF. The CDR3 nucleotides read TGTGCCAGCAGCGACCCGGGGGGCGTGGCAGCTTTCTTT.

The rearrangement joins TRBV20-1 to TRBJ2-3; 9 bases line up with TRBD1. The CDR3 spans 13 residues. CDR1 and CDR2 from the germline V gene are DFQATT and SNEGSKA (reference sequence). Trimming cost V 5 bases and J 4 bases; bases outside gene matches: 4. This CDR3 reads CSASGTGPDTQYF. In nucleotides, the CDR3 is TGCAGTGCTTCCGGGACAGGGCCAGATACGCAGTATTTT.

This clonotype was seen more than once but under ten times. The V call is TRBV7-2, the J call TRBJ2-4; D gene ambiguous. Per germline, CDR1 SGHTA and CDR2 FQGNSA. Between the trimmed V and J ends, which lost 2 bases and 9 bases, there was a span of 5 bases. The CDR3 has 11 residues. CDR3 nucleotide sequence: TGTGCCAGCAGCTTAATGGCCATTCAGTACTTC. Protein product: CASSLMAIQYF.

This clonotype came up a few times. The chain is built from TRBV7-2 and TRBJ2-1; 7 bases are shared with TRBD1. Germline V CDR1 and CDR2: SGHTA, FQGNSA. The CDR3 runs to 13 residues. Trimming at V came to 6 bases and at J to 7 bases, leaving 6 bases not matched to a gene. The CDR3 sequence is CASRWRQGNEQFF. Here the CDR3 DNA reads TGTGCCAGCAGATGGCGACAGGGAAATGAGCAGTTCTTC.

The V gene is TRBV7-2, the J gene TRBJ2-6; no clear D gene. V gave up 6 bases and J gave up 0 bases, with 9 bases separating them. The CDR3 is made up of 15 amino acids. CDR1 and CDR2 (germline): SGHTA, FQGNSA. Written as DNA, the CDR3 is TGTGCCAGCAGTCCCCCGAGCTCTGGGGCCAACGTCCTGACTTTC. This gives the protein CASSPPSSGANVLTF.

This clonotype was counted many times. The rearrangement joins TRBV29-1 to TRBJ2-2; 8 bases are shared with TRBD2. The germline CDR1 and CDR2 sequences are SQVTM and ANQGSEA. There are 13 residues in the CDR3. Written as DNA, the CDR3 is TGCGGACTAGCCCGCGATGCAACCGGGGAGCTGTTTTTT. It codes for CGLARDATGELFF.

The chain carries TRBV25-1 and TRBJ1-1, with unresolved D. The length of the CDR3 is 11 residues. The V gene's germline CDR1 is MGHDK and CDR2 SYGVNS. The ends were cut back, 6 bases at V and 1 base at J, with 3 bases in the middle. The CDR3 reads CASRWNTEAFF. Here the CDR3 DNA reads TGTGCCAGCAGGTGGAACACTGAAGCTTTCTTT.

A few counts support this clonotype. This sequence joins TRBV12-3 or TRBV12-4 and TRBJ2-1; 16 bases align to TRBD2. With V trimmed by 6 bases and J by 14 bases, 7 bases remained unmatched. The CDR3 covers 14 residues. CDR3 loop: CASSRGLAGGPEFF. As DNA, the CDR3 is TGTGCCAGCAGCAGGGGACTAGCGGGAGGGCCCGAGTTCTTC.

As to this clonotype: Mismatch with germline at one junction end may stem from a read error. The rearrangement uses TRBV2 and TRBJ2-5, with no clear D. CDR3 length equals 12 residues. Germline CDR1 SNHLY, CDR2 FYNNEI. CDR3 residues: CASSEATRLRCF. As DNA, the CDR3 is TGTGCCAGCAGTGAAGCGACCAGACTGCGTTGCTTC.

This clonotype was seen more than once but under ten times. The CDR3 loop reads CASSYPQDEQFF. The CDR3 nucleotides are TGTGCCAGCAGTTACCCCCAGGATGAGCAGTTCTTC. The rearrangement links TRBV6-6 to TRBJ2-1, with no clear D. V dropped 2 bases and J dropped 8 bases, with 7 bases sitting between them. The CDR3 totals 12 residues. Germline CDR1 and CDR2: MNHNY and SVGAGI (reference sequence).

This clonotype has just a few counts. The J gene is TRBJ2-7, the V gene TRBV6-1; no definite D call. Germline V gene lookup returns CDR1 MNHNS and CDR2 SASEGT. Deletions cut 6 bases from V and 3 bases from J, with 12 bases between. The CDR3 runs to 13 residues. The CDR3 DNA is TGTGCCAGCAGGGGCGGCCCTCGCTACGAGCAGTACTTC. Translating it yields CASRGGPRYEQYF.

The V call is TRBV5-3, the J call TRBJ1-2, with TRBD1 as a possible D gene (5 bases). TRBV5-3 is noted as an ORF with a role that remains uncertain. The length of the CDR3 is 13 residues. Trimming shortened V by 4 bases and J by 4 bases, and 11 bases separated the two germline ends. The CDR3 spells CARSPPGGYGYTF. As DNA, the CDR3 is TGTGCCAGAAGCCCCCCGGGGGGCTATGGCTACACCTTC.

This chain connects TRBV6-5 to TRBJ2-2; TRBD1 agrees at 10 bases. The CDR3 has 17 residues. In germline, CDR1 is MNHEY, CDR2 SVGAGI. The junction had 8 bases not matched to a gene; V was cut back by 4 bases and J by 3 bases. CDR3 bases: TGTGCCAGCAGTTGGGCCGGGACAGGGGTTGACACCGGGGAGCTGTTTTTT. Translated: CASSWAGTGVDTGELFF.

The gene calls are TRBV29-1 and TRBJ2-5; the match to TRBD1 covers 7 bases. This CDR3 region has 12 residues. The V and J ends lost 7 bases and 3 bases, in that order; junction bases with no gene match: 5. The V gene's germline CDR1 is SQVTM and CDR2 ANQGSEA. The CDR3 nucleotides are TGCAGCGCCGAGGGGGCCGAAGAGACCCAGTACTTC. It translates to CSAEGAEETQYF.

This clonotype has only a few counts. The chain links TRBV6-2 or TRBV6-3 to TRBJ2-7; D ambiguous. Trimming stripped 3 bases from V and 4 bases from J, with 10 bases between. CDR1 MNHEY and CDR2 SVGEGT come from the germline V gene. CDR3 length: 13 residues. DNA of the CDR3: TGTGCCAGCAGTTATTCAGACGGGTACGAGCAGTACTTC. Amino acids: CASSYSDGYEQYF.